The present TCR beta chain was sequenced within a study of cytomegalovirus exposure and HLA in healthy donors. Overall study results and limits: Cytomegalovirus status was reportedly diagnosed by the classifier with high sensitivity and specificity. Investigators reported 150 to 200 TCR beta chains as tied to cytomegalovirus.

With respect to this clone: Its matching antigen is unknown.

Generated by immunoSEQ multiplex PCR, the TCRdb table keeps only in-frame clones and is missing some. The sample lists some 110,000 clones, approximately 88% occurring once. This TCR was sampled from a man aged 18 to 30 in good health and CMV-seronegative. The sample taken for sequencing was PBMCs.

The CDR3 is CASSGPQYQPQHF. The CDR3 DNA reads as TGTGCCAGCAGTGGGCCCCAATATCAGCCCCAGCATTTT. This chain joins TRBV6-1 and TRBJ1-5, with unresolved D. Germline CDR1 is MNHNS and CDR2 is SASEGT. Trimming left V 4 bases short and J 5 bases short, with 9 bases between. This CDR3 contains 13 residues.